Included here is one TCR beta chain sequence, with context. The data stem from a study of blood T cell repertoires in COVID-19. Study information: PBMCs, B-cell-depleted T cells, or T cells were the source of the cDNA or gDNA that made up the material.

Germline V CDR1 and CDR2: LGHNA, YSLEER. The junction had 10 bases not matched to a gene; V was cut back by 3 bases and J by 3 bases. The length of the CDR3 is 16 residues. Produced via immunoSEQ multiplex PCR; TCRdb's table is partial and in-frame only. The data hold some 330,000 clones, with about 92% observed a single time. For recovered donors of Cohort 3, there were two negative PCRs, clearance, or symptom resolution. The origin of this receptor is a woman aged 25 to 39 who had recovered from COVID-19. J is TRBJ2-7 and V is TRBV4-3; the match to TRBD1 covers 8 bases. Sequencing used PBMCs or T cells enriched from blood (not recorded which). This CDR3 is CASSQGRGTGVYEQYF. CDR3 DNA sequence: TGCGCCAGCAGCCAGGGCCGGGGGACAGGAGTCTACGAGCAGTACTTC.